This passage covers 26 T cell receptor beta chains from one sample sequenced in a study of blood T cell repertoires in COVID-19. Libraries were prepared by immunoSEQ multiplex PCR; TCRdb keeps only in-frame clonotypes and omits some of them. The sample includes some 340,000 clones, approximately 87% seen only once; the top ten take roughly 5.2%. Sequencing used PBMCs or T cells enriched from blood (not recorded which). The receptors come from a woman in her 30s who had recovered from COVID-19.

This clone was seen a few times. The CDR3 coding sequence is TGTGCCAGCAGCTCACAGGCTGGCGGTGAAGCTTTCTTT. It translates to CASSSQAGGEAFF. The gene calls are TRBV7-9 and TRBJ1-1, with D maybe TRBD1 (5 bases). CDR3 length: 13 residues. Between the trimmed V and J ends, which lost 4 bases and 7 bases, there was a span of 13 bases. Germline CDR1 SEHNR, CDR2 FQNEAQ (reference sequence).

V is TRBV5-5 and J is TRBJ1-6; 7 nucleotides align to TRBD1. J lost 4 bases, V lost 4 bases, and 14 bases had no gene match. Germline CDR1 and CDR2: SGHKS and YYEKEE (reference sequence). CDR3 length: 18 amino acids. This CDR3 reads CASSHLGQAKFYNSPLHF. Written as DNA, the CDR3 is TGTGCCAGCAGCCATTTAGGACAGGCCAAATTTTATAATTCACCCCTCCACTTT.

V usage is TRBV3-1 (or the pseudogene TRBV3-2) and J usage is TRBJ1-2; weak D call: TRBD1 (5 bases). The CDR3 runs to 12 residues. V lost 1 base to trimming and J lost 7 bases, with 7 bases between them. Germline CDR1 reads LGHDT; CDR2 reads YNNKEL (reference sequence). As DNA, the CDR3 is TGTGCCAGCAGCCAAGTAGGGGCTGGCTACACCTTC. Translated, it gives CASSQVGAGYTF.

This clone was observed a few times. The V and J genes are TRBV15 and TRBJ1-2, with TRBD1 as a possible D gene (6 bases). CDR1 is LNHNV, CDR2 YYDKDF, per germline (reference sequence). The CDR3 has 12 amino acids. The ends were cut back, 3 bases at V and 7 bases at J, with 9 bases in the middle. CDR3 DNA: TGTGCCACCAGCAGGTCAGGGGTTGGCTACACCTTC. Its protein product is CATSRSGVGYTF. Combining the CDR3 with reference TRBV15 and TRBJ1-2 gives the whole variable domain DAMVIQNPRYQVTQFGKPVTLSCSQTLNHNVMYWYQQKSSQAPKLLFHYYDKDFNNEADTPDNFQSRRPNTSFCFLDIRSPGLGDTAMYLCATSRSGVGYTFGSGTRLTVV.

The rearrangement uses TRBV4-1 and TRBJ2-5; 10 bases line up with TRBD2. Trimming at V came to 5 bases and at J to 5 bases, leaving 8 bases not matched to a gene. Germline-derived CDR1 and CDR2 are MGHRA and YSYEKL. This CDR3 has 15 amino acids. The CDR3 DNA reads TGCGCCAGCAGCAAACTAGCGGGGCCAGGGGAGACCCAGTACTTC. Protein sequence: CASSKLAGPGETQYF.

In nucleotides, the CDR3 is TGTGCCAGCAGCCACTGGGACAGGCGGGGCACTGAAGCTTTCTTT. Translating it yields CASSHWDRRGTEAFF. The chain carries TRBV3-1 (or the pseudogene TRBV3-2) and TRBJ1-1; 8 bases are a match to TRBD1. CDR1 LGHDT and CDR2 YNNKEL come from the germline V gene (reference sequence). The J segment lost 4 bases and the V segment lost 3 bases, leaving 7 bases of the junction unmatched. The CDR3 extends over 15 amino acids.

This clone was counted a few times. The chain uses TRBV4-3 and TRBJ1-3; D unresolved. Germline V CDR1 and CDR2: LGHNA, YSLEER. V lost 1 base and J lost 4, with 11 bases in between. CDR3 size: 15 residues. The CDR3 region has the DNA TGCGCCAGCAGCCAAGCGCTTGCCCGGGGAAACACCATATATTTT. It is translated as CASSQALARGNTIYF.

V gene TRBV28 combines with J gene TRBJ2-5, with D tentatively TRBD2 (5 bases). The CDR3 runs to 14 residues. Germline V CDR1 and CDR2: MDHEN, SYDVKM. V was cut by 6 bases and J by 4 bases, with 15 bases left in between. CDR3 sequence reads: CASSLGYLAETQYF. The CDR3 DNA is TGTGCCAGCAGCCTGGGCTACCTAGCAGAGACCCAGTACTTC.

The chain recombines TRBV5-4 with TRBJ1-2, with 7 bases that match TRBD1. Germline-derived CDR1 and CDR2 are SGHNT and YYREEE (reference sequence). The J segment lost 8 bases and the V segment lost 4 bases, leaving 11 bases of the junction unmatched. CDR3 size: 14 residues. CDR3 nucleotides: TGTGCCAGCAGCCCGGATGACAGGGATGGCGGCTACACCTTC. This sequence encodes CASSPDDRDGGYTF.

The V and J genes are TRBV10-3 and TRBJ2-3, with D perhaps matching TRBD2 (6 bases). Trimming took off 7 bases at V and 1 base at J, with 18 bases between the two ends. The length of the CDR3 is 16 residues. In germline, CDR1 is ENHRY, CDR2 SYGVKD. CDR3 in amino acids: CAIISGVGTGTDTQYF. CDR3 DNA sequence: TGTGCCATCATTTCCGGGGTAGGGACTGGCACAGATACGCAGTATTTT.

This chain joins TRBV27 and TRBJ2-1; TRBD2 matches 9 bases. There are 18 residues in the CDR3. The V gene end was trimmed by 4 bases and the J gene end by 1 base; junction bases not matched to a gene: 11. Germline V gives CDR1 MNHEY, CDR2 SMNVEV (reference sequence). The CDR3: CASSSDLPAGGSYNEQFF. Written as DNA, the CDR3 is TGTGCCAGCAGTTCAGACCTCCCAGCGGGGGGTTCCTACAATGAGCAGTTCTTC.

J is TRBJ2-1 and V is TRBV29-1; TRBD2 matches at 10 bases. The V segment lost 5 bases and the J segment 7 bases; nucleotides outside the gene matches: 8. The CDR3 sequence is 14 residues long. Per germline, CDR1 SQVTM and CDR2 ANQGSEA. The CDR3 bases are TGCAGCGTTCGGGGTAGCGGGGGGTGGAATGAGCAGTTCTTC. Encoded protein: CSVRGSGGWNEQFF.

The genes are TRBV4-1 and TRBJ1-2; 8 bases fit TRBD1. V shed 1 base, J shed 5 bases, and the junction held 6 bases outside the gene matches. Per germline, CDR1 MGHRA and CDR2 YSYEKL. This CDR3 is built from 15 residues. For the CDR3, the DNA is TGCGCCAGCAGCCAAGTTCCAGGGGGCCTTTATGGCTACACCTTC. The encoded protein is CASSQVPGGLYGYTF.

This rearrangement joins TRBV10-3 to TRBJ1-1; D call uncertain. The ends were cut back, 5 bases at V and 3 bases at J, with 7 bases in the middle. CDR3 length: 12 amino acids. The germline V gene has CDR1 ENHRY and CDR2 SYGVKD. This chain's CDR3 is CAISREYTEAFF. CDR3 nucleotide sequence: TGTGCCATCAGTCGAGAGTACACTGAAGCTTTCTTT.

This rearrangement joins TRBV9 to TRBJ1-6; 7 nucleotides line up with TRBD1. Looked up from germline, CDR1 is SGDLS and CDR2 is YYNGEE. The CDR3 runs to 15 residues. V dropped 3 bases and J dropped 8; count of bases not matched to a gene: 8. The DNA of the CDR3 is TGTGCCAGCAGCGGACGACAGGGCCCAGATTCACCCCTCCACTTT. This sequence encodes CASSGRQGPDSPLHF.

The rearrangement uses TRBV4-2 and TRBJ2-5; 7 nucleotides agree with TRBD1. Trimming took 3 bases from V and 0 from J; bases not matched to a gene: 1. Germline values: CDR1 LGHNA, CDR2 YNFKEQ. This CDR3 is built from 14 residues. CDR3 bases: TGTGCCAGCAGCCAGGACAGGTACCAAGAGACCCAGTACTTC. It specifies CASSQDRYQETQYF.

The rearrangement joins TRBV6-5 to TRBJ2-7; TRBD1 matches 8 bases. This CDR3 comprises 14 residues. Trimming took 0 bases from V and 9 from J; bases not matched to a gene: 7. Germline CDR1 is MNHEY and CDR2 is SVGAGI. The chain's CDR3 is CASSYSGQAGGQYF. The CDR3 coding sequence is TGTGCCAGCAGTTACTCGGGACAGGCAGGCGGGCAGTACTTC.

This chain connects TRBV19 to TRBJ1-4; D is undetermined. V lost 7 bases and J lost 0, with 6 bases in between. The CDR3 contains 13 residues. The germline V gene has CDR1 LNHDA and CDR2 SQIVND (reference sequence). The DNA for the CDR3 is TGTGCCAGTACCTTTGCAACTAATGAAAAACTGTTTTTT. Translating it yields CASTFATNEKLFF.

This chain's CDR3 is CASSPSTLRGYGYTF. In nucleotides, the CDR3 is TGTGCCAGCAGTCCATCTACTCTAAGGGGCTATGGCTACACCTTC. This chain links TRBV27 with TRBJ1-2; D may be TRBD1 (5 bases). Looked up from germline, CDR1 is MNHEY and CDR2 is SMNVEV (reference sequence). V shed 5 bases and J shed 4 bases, with 17 bases lying between them. The CDR3 sequence is 15 residues long.

CDR3 amino acids: CASGGIMAYGYTF. The CDR3 DNA reads TGTGCCAGTGGTGGCATAATGGCCTATGGCTACACCTTC. The chain uses TRBV19 and TRBJ1-2; D is undetermined. The V gene's germline CDR1 is LNHDA and CDR2 SQIVND (reference sequence). Trimming took off 8 bases at V and 4 bases at J, with 14 bases between the two ends. The CDR3 extends over 13 amino acids.

In this sample, this clone turned up once. The chain joins TRBV19 to TRBJ2-1, with D possibly being TRBD2 (6 bases). The CDR3 has 15 residues. V dropped 5 bases and J dropped 7 bases, with 18 bases sitting between them. Germline CDR1 and CDR2: LNHDA and SQIVND (reference sequence). The CDR3 nucleotides read TGTGCCAGTAGTCCGAGGGACTCCGGCCCGAATGAGCAGTTCTTC. Translation gives CASSPRDSGPNEQFF.

The gene calls are TRBV6-5 and TRBJ1-1; TRBD1 might be the D (6 bases). The germline V and J ends were trimmed by 7 bases and 1 base, with 10 bases remaining between them. Germline assignment: CDR1 MNHEY and CDR2 SVGAGI. The CDR3 extends over 13 amino acids. The CDR3 reads CASTWGPNTEAFF. The CDR3 DNA sequence: TGTGCCAGCACCTGGGGGCCGAACACTGAAGCTTTCTTT.

The chain is built from TRBV6-6 and TRBJ2-5; unclear D gene. Per germline, CDR1 MNHNY and CDR2 SVGAGI (reference sequence). This CDR3 contains 11 residues. The germline V and J ends were trimmed by 10 bases and 5 bases, with 11 bases remaining between them. The CDR3 protein is CATGWMETQYF. CDR3 DNA: TGTGCCACCGGGTGGATGGAGACCCAGTACTTC.

The V call is TRBV2, the J call TRBJ2-4; 14 nucleotides agree with TRBD2. In germline, CDR1 is SNHLY, CDR2 FYNNEI. The J segment lost 0 bases and the V segment lost 6 bases, leaving 7 bases of the junction unmatched. The CDR3 runs 18 residues. CDR3 sequence (DNA): TGTGCCAGCAGCGCCCGGACTAGCGGGGGGCCAGCCAAAAACATTCAGTACTTC. It translates to CASSARTSGGPAKNIQYF.

The rearrangement joins TRBV10-3 to TRBJ2-7; 10 bases agree with TRBD1. Germline V CDR1 and CDR2: ENHRY, SYGVKD. The CDR3 totals 15 residues. Losses at the gene ends were 6 bases for V and 5 bases for J; bases not matched to a gene: 10. The DNA for the CDR3 is TGTGCCATCAGCGGGGCCGGGACAGGGGACCACGAGCAGTACTTC. This translates into CAISGAGTGDHEQYF.

The rearrangement links TRBV4-1 to TRBJ1-3; 10 bases are a match to TRBD1. The CDR3 has 16 residues. Per germline, CDR1 MGHRA and CDR2 YSYEKL. V lost 4 bases, J lost 6 bases, and 9 bases stayed unmatched. The DNA of the CDR3 is TGCGCCAGCAGCCCTGGGGGCGGGACAGGGGCAAACACCATATATTTT. Residues: CASSPGGGTGANTIYF.